Below, one TCR beta chain is given with its context. This entry belongs to a study of human thymus T cells. Resections from corrective heart surgery provided thymus tissue. The germline V and J ends were trimmed by 0 bases and 3 bases, with 11 bases remaining between them. Germline-derived CDR1 and CDR2 are MGHRA and YSYEKL. This CDR3 has 16 residues. Libraries were prepared by immunoSEQ multiplex PCR; TCRdb keeps only in-frame clonotypes and omits some of them. This table has about 120,000 clones, around 94% appearing once. The sequenced sample consisted of thymus tissue. V gene TRBV4-1 combines with J gene TRBJ2-2, with unresolved D. This TCR derives from a boy younger than two with a congenital heart defect but otherwise immunologically healthy. The CDR3 DNA reads as TGCGCCAGCAGCCAAGATAGTCGCTTGGACACCGGGGAGCTGTTTTTT. It specifies CASSQDSRLDTGELFF.